The 28 T cell receptor beta chains below were found in one sample sequenced in a study of T cell repertoires in cytomegalovirus infection. TCRdb independently ran MiXCR on the reads; one entry per CDR3 protein. The sample contains around 430,000 distinct CDR3 sequences, under 55% of which appear only once. These receptors are not linked to any known antigen. This material consisted of cultured PBMCs, taken from culture after CMV antigen stimulation. The receptor source for this set is a human donor in good health (CMV status not recorded). Some clones in this sample may be carry-over from other donors' samples.

This sequence joins TRBV7-2 and TRBJ2-7; TRBD2 matches 10 bases. This CDR3 has 16 residues. With V trimmed by 4 bases and J by 0 bases, 6 bases remained unmatched. CDR1 is SGHTA and CDR2 is FQGNSA in the germline V gene. The CDR3 nucleotides read TGTGCCAGCAGCTCCTCGCTAGCGGGAGCCTCCTACGAGCAGTACTTC. Translating it yields CASSSSLAGASYEQYF.

This clonotype was observed a handful of times. As DNA, the CDR3 is TGTGCCAGCAGTCTTTCCGGGACCGACAATGGCTACACCTTC. Protein product: CASSLSGTDNGYTF. This chain connects TRBV25-1 to TRBJ1-2; TRBD1 might be the D (5 bases). Trimming pared 5 bases from V and 6 bases from J, leaving 16 bases between. CDR1 MGHDK and CDR2 SYGVNS come from the germline V gene. The CDR3 is made up of 14 amino acids.

The chain combines TRBV20-1 with TRBJ2-5, with D possibly being TRBD2 (6 bases). The length of the CDR3 is 16 residues. Trimming pared 3 bases from V and 0 bases from J, leaving 17 bases between. CDR1 is DFQATT, CDR2 SNEGSKA, per germline (reference sequence). This CDR3 is CSASRDGRGNQETQYF. CDR3 DNA: TGCAGTGCTAGCAGGGACGGACGGGGGAACCAAGAGACCCAGTACTTC.

The sample holds one count of this clonotype. CDR3 sequence (DNA): TGCAGTGCTAGGCGTGCACTTAGTGTCGGGGAGCTGTTTTTT. Translating gives CSARRALSVGELFF. V is TRBV20-1 and J is TRBJ2-2; D unclear. The V gene lost 3 bases and the J gene lost 7 bases, with 15 bases spanning the gap. The CDR3 sequence is 14 residues long. CDR1 DFQATT and CDR2 SNEGSKA come from the germline V gene (reference sequence).

CDR3 in DNA: TGCAGTGCTACGACTAGCGCGCCCTACGAGCAGTACTTC. Amino acid sequence: CSATTSAPYEQYF. The J gene is TRBJ2-7, the V gene TRBV20-1; TRBD2 agrees at 8 bases. Trimming cost V 4 bases and J 2 bases; bases outside gene matches: 4. This CDR3 has 13 amino acids. Germline CDR1 and CDR2: DFQATT and SNEGSKA (reference sequence).

J is TRBJ2-2 and V is TRBV5-1, with 8 bases identical to TRBD2. After removal of 7 bases from V and 2 bases from J, the junction contained 10 bases not matched to a gene. The CDR3 has 16 residues. Germline assignment: CDR1 SGHRS and CDR2 YFSETQ. The CDR3, as DNA: TGCGCCAGCGGGGCCCGGACTAGCACAAACACCGGGGAGCTGTTTTTT. Translated, it gives CASGARTSTNTGELFF.

The V and J genes are TRBV4-1 and TRBJ2-7, with TRBD2 as a possible D gene (5 bases). The germline CDR1 and CDR2 sequences are MGHRA and YSYEKL. CDR3 length: 14 amino acids. V was clipped by 0 bases and J by 6 bases, with 12 bases between them. The CDR3 sequence: CASSQDGTSGEQYF. In DNA, the CDR3 is TGCGCCAGCAGCCAAGACGGAACAAGCGGCGAGCAGTACTTC.

In its sample, this clonotype was seen many times. This sequence joins TRBV7-2 and TRBJ2-5; D gene uncertain. Looked up from germline, CDR1 is SGHTA and CDR2 is FQGNSA. Trimming pared 0 bases from V and 5 bases from J, leaving 10 bases between. This CDR3 comprises 14 residues. This CDR3 is CASSLAVLQETQYF. DNA for the CDR3: TGTGCCAGCAGCTTAGCGGTATTGCAGGAGACCCAGTACTTC.

Here the CDR3 reads CASRGGPAANEKLFF. CDR3 sequence (DNA): TGTGCCAGCAGAGGAGGGCCGGCCGCTAATGAAAAACTGTTTTTT. The chain is built from TRBV12-3 or TRBV12-4 and TRBJ1-4; D remains ambiguous. This CDR3 spans 15 amino acids. Trimming left V 6 bases short and J 3 bases short, with 14 bases between.

This clonotype appeared a few times. The chain uses TRBV6-2 or TRBV6-3 and TRBJ2-2; 7 bases match TRBD2. The CDR3 totals 14 residues. J gave up 5 bases and V 7 bases, and 7 bases lay outside the gene matches. Germline V gene sequence: CDR1 MNHEY, CDR2 SVGEGT. The DNA of the CDR3 is TGTGCCAGCACGCGGGAGAAGTGGACCGGGGAGCTGTTTTTT. This encodes CASTREKWTGELFF.

This clonotype has just a few counts. The V call is TRBV19, the J call TRBJ1-6; D perhaps matches TRBD1 (5 bases). Trimming took off 1 base at V and 9 bases at J, with 10 bases between the two ends. Germline V gene lookup returns CDR1 LNHDA and CDR2 SQIVND (reference sequence). The CDR3 totals 14 residues. CDR3 in DNA: TGTGCCAGTAGTATAGGAGGGGCCGGTTCACCCCTCCACTTT. Translation: CASSIGGAGSPLHF.

The rearrangement joins TRBV5-1 to TRBJ2-5; D could derive from TRBD1 or TRBD2 (5 bases each). The CDR3 has 18 amino acids. V gave up 4 bases and J gave up 0 bases, with 22 bases separating them. CDR1 and CDR2 from the germline V gene are SGHRS and YFSETQ. The CDR3 here is CASSRTSPTGDHQETQYF. CDR3 DNA: TGCGCCAGCAGCCGGACGAGCCCGACCGGGGACCACCAAGAGACCCAGTACTTC.

This clonotype was seen at least ten times. This rearrangement joins TRBV7-2 to TRBJ2-3; 9 bases align to TRBD2. From germline, CDR1 is SGHTA and CDR2 FQGNSA. V gave up 7 bases and J gave up 4 bases; unmatched junction bases: 9. This CDR3 region has 15 residues. Written as DNA, the CDR3 is TGTGCCAGCATCCCCTCCAGCGGGGGGCCAGATACGCAGTATTTT. It is translated as CASIPSSGGPDTQYF.

This chain links TRBV7-2 with TRBJ1-1; D not certain. Deletions cut 5 bases from V and 5 bases from J, with 15 bases between. Germline loops: CDR1 SGHTA, CDR2 FQGNSA. The CDR3 is made up of 14 amino acids. CDR3: CASSLISRGTEAFF. CDR3 sequence (DNA): TGTGCCAGCAGCCTGATAAGCCGCGGGACTGAAGCTTTCTTT. Drawing the rest from reference TRBV7-2 and TRBJ1-1, the complete variable domain is GAGVSQSPSNKVTEKGKDVELRCDPISGHTALYWYRQSLGQGLEFLIYFQGNSAPDKSGLPSDRFSAERTGGSVSTLTIQRTQQEDSAVYLCASSLISRGTEAFFGQGTRLTVV.

The chain carries TRBV6-2 or TRBV6-3 and TRBJ1-6; D ambiguous. The CDR3 length is 12 residues. Trimming pared 6 bases from V and 8 bases from J, leaving 8 bases between. Germline assignment: CDR1 MNHEY and CDR2 SVGEGT. The CDR3 bases are TGTGCCAGCAGCCAGCCTTATTCACCCCTCCACTTT. This codes for CASSQPYSPLHF.

V gene TRBV12-3 or TRBV12-4 combines with J gene TRBJ2-7; 10 nucleotides align to TRBD1. This CDR3 has 16 residues. Trimming at V came to 5 bases and at J to 8 bases, leaving 15 bases not matched to a gene. This CDR3 is CASSPYALGTGEKQYF. CDR3 DNA: TGTGCCAGCAGTCCGTACGCCCTCGGGACAGGGGAAAAGCAGTACTTC.

Concerning this clonotype: Sequence at one end of the junction differs from germline and may be a read error. The V gene is TRBV4-1, the J gene TRBJ2-7; TRBD1 might be the D (6 bases). CDR1 MGHRA and CDR2 YSYEKL come from the germline V gene. CDR3 size: 13 residues. The CDR3 spells CASSQGRGKRQDF. The CDR3 nucleotides read TGCGCCAGCAGCCAAGGCAGGGGCAAAAGGCAAGACTTC.

The chain joins TRBV7-2 to TRBJ2-4; no clear D gene. The CDR3 is made up of 13 amino acids. The germline gives CDR1 SGHTA, CDR2 FQGNSA. V was cut by 5 bases and J by 7 bases, with 12 bases left in between. The CDR3 loop reads CASSLRRGNIQYF. CDR3 in DNA: TGTGCCAGCAGCCTCAGACGTGGGAACATTCAGTACTTC.

This chain uses TRBV28 with TRBJ2-2; possible D gene TRBD2, 7 bases. V was shortened by 8 bases and J by 2 bases, with 12 bases between the two germline ends. This CDR3 is 14 amino acids long. Germline V gives CDR1 MDHEN, CDR2 SYDVKM. CDR3 sequence (DNA): TGTGCCAGCCACCGCGGGGGCAACACCGGGGAGCTGTTTTTT. Its protein product is CASHRGGNTGELFF.

This clonotype was recorded a few times. The chain combines TRBV10-3 with TRBJ2-7; TRBD1 agrees at 8 bases. Per germline, CDR1 ENHRY and CDR2 SYGVKD. The CDR3 has 14 amino acids. V shed 9 bases, J shed 4 bases, and the junction held 11 bases outside the gene matches. As DNA, the CDR3 is TGTGCCATTTTGGGGACAGGCGCTGGGTACGAGCAGTACTTC. Translating it yields CAILGTGAGYEQYF.

This clonotype occurred a few times. The chain is built from TRBV7-2 and TRBJ2-5; D is possibly TRBD2 (6 bases). The CDR3 covers 14 residues. V was trimmed by 5 bases and J by 4 bases, leaving 14 bases between them. Germline CDR1 reads SGHTA; CDR2 reads FQGNSA. The CDR3 region is CASSTRGFGETQYF. The CDR3 nucleotides are TGTGCCAGCAGCACTCGGGGGTTTGGAGAGACCCAGTACTTC. The full variable domain, its missing parts supplied by reference TRBV7-2 and TRBJ2-5, is GAGVSQSPSNKVTEKGKDVELRCDPISGHTALYWYRQSLGQGLEFLIYFQGNSAPDKSGLPSDRFSAERTGGSVSTLTIQRTQQEDSAVYLCASSTRGFGETQYFGPGTRLLVL.

This clonotype was observed a handful of times. Sequence at one end of the junction differs from germline and may be a read error. V gene TRBV4-1 combines with J gene TRBJ2-2, with TRBD2 matching 8 bases. The CDR3 has 16 amino acids. Germline-derived CDR1 and CDR2 are MGHRA and YSYEKL. DNA of the CDR3: TGCGCCAGCAGTCAAGGGCCGGGACTAGGGGCCGGGGAGCTGTTTTTT. It is translated as CASSQGPGLGAGELFF.

This chain connects TRBV12-3 or TRBV12-4 to TRBJ1-6; D not certain. The CDR3 has 14 amino acids. Between the trimmed V and J ends, which lost 5 bases and 6 bases, there was a span of 11 bases. CDR3 amino acids: CASSRQDLNSPLHF. The CDR3 DNA sequence: TGTGCCAGCAGTCGCCAGGATCTTAATTCACCCCTCCACTTT.

V usage is TRBV7-4 and J usage is TRBJ2-3; 10 nucleotides line up with TRBD2. Germline CDR1 and CDR2: SGHVT and SQSDAQ. With V trimmed by 5 bases and J by 5 bases, 10 bases remained unmatched. The CDR3 covers 16 residues. CDR3 nucleotide sequence: TGTGCCAGCAGCCCCAGCAGGCTAGCGGGGGTAGATACGCAGTATTTT. It translates to CASSPSRLAGVDTQYF.

The rearrangement uses TRBV28 and TRBJ1-2, with TRBD1 matching 11 bases. The length of the CDR3 is 17 residues. The V gene's germline CDR1 is MDHEN and CDR2 SYDVKM. V lost 5 bases, J lost 4 bases, and 12 bases stayed unmatched. The CDR3 here is CASSLRGAGTGGYGYTF. The CDR3 nucleotides read TGTGCCAGCAGTCTTCGTGGGGCCGGGACAGGGGGCTATGGCTACACCTTC.

J is TRBJ1-1 and V is TRBV7-8; D might be TRBD1 (6 bases). The CDR3 is 14 residues long. Germline CDR1 is SGHVS and CDR2 is FQNEAQ. Trimming left V 1 base short and J 5 bases short, with 11 bases between. The CDR3: CASSLVGGQTEAFF. The CDR3 bases are TGTGCCAGCAGCTTAGTGGGGGGGCAAACTGAAGCTTTCTTT.

This chain joins TRBV6-1 and TRBJ1-6, with unresolved D. The germline V and J ends were trimmed by 5 bases and 3 bases, with 8 bases remaining between them. Germline V gene sequence: CDR1 MNHNS, CDR2 SASEGT. CDR3 length: 14 residues. The CDR3 nucleotides are TGTGCCAGCAGTCCGGCAAGCTATAATTCACCCCTCCACTTT. It yields the protein CASSPASYNSPLHF.

This clonotype was picked up a small number of times. This sequence joins TRBV7-9 and TRBJ1-2, with D perhaps matching TRBD1 (6 bases). The germline V gene encodes CDR1 SEHNR and CDR2 FQNEAQ (reference sequence). This CDR3 is built from 14 residues. V was trimmed by 5 bases and J by 3 bases, leaving 13 bases between them. DNA of the CDR3: TGTGCCAGCAGCCCAGGACAGATCTACTATGGCTACACCTTC. Translation: CASSPGQIYYGYTF.